What follows is one T cell receptor (beta chain) and its context. Its target antigen remains unknown. Base qualities were left out, and no much larger clone turns up one base away. These data belong to a study of T cell responses to AZD1222 COVID-19 vaccine (TCRdb year 2021). For the wider study: TCR sequencing was performed for 230 to 250 trial participants, of whom about 200 were given two doses of AZD1222 and approximately 26 were given two doses of MenACWY control vaccine. Enrollment into the trials was organized by age into subgroups of 18-55, 56-69 and 70-plus years, and those subgroups contained roughly 160, 29 and 62 TCR-sequenced participants, respectively.

What the research found in general, with its limitations: CD4 TCRs associated with the vaccine covered the entire spike protein, and the dominant responses were in regions 160-218 and 743-854. Because no day 14 peak-response samples were available, the repertoires could be characterized only after the peak T cell response. Participants were mostly white British, with more females than males. The authors suggested clonal diversity may have been underestimated. In the small 56-69-year group, the increase in depth fell short of significance, most likely because of low power. Only 5 to 7 AZD1222 recipients were SARS-CoV-2 seropositive at baseline, limiting conclusions about previously exposed vaccinees. Reportedly, almost half of the unique spike-specific TCRs recognized epitopes lying outside the regions that are mutated in the B.1.351 and B.1.1.7 variants. Spike-specific TCR breadth and depth rose significantly after two AZD1222 doses compared with day 0 and with MenACWY recipients.

The CDR3 regions of human TCRbeta chains were subjected to immunosequencing. Per the source publication's procedure: Repertoire TCRs were checked for matches against a reference library of SARS-CoV-2-specific TCRs that had been generated using the MIRA antigen-specificity platform. Breadth was defined as the fraction of unique TCRs that were SARS-CoV-2-associated, and depth was defined as the fraction of total T cells that were SARS-CoV-2-associated. Each spike-specific TCR was assigned to its reactive spike region and to a CD4 or CD8 class using the MIRA data. Log10-transformed breadth and depth values were compared by one-way ANOVA with Sidak's multiple comparisons tests. TCRdb carries this immuneACCESS record with in-frame sequences only. Its versions omit some clonotypes, under half of them owing to an unresolved V gene in the studies checked, with the rest unexplained. V, J and clone size were drawn from that table, and D and trimming were deduced from the DNA. Recorded for this sample are fewer than 140,000 clones; around 91% of them occurred a single time. Around 7.6% of the sample is held by the ten biggest clonotypes.

The germline V gene provides CDR1 SGHDN and CDR2 FVKESK. Reading from cysteine to phenylalanine, the CDR3 counts 13 amino acids. Only CDR3 DNA is held: 39 bases, read in frame from base 1. Deletion took 2 bases off V and 3 bases off J, with a span of 4 bases between the germline ends. The time point label, as the study defines it: about 28 days (+/-7) after the second vaccine dose. AZD1222 recipients with second doses at about 4 weeks or about 12 weeks were pooled, because spike-specific TCR depth and breadth did not differ between schedules. Samples from vaccinated people were obtained from the UK trials COV001 and COV002, which included a single-blind randomized controlled phase 2/3 trial of AZD1222 (ChAdOx1 nCoV-19) in healthy adults. Trial participant PBMC samples were collected at day 0 and day 28 after the second dose for TCRbeta chain sequencing.

The chain was built from TRBV14 and TRBJ2-2, with the D gene not clear enough to name. The material was peripheral blood, obtained 28 days after the second AZD1222 dose. The TCR comes from an adult who received the AZD1222 COVID-19 vaccine. The CDR3 region: CASSQLDTGELFF. The nucleotides are TGTGCCAGCAGCCAATTAGACACCGGGGAGCTGTTTTTT.